These 2 T cell receptor beta chains were sequenced from one sample in a study of regulatory T cells in long-lasting Graves disease. The sample's time point: persistent/refractory GD, antithyroid drugs over 5 years with positive TRAb. The TCR library was made from RNA that had been extracted from PBMCs in TRIzol. Building of the TCR beta libraries involved iRepertoire HTBI primers and Arm-PCR of CDR3 regions. Each CDR3 protein is one row after TCRdb ran MiXCR on the multiplex PCR reads. The sample has hundreds of thousands of distinct CDR3 sequences, roughly 22% seen once. The specimen was peripheral blood mononuclear cells (PBMCs), collected when the disease was refractory, from a patient treated with antithyroid drugs. These receptors were collected from a female donor with Graves disease.

This chain joins TRBV27 and TRBJ2-7; D is uncertain. In germline, CDR1 is MNHEY, CDR2 SMNVEV (reference sequence). Between the trimmed V and J ends, which lost 7 bases and 2 bases, there was a span of 9 bases. The CDR3 contains 12 residues. Here the CDR3 reads CASTSPAYEQYF. DNA of the CDR3: TGTGCCAGCACTTCCCCAGCCTACGAGCAGTACTTC.

The V and J genes are TRBV6-2 or TRBV6-3 and TRBJ1-5, with D perhaps TRBD1 (5 bases). Trimming took off 4 bases at V and 5 bases at J, with 9 bases between the two ends. CDR1 and CDR2 from the germline V gene are MNHEY and SVGEGT. This CDR3 is built from 13 residues. The CDR3 DNA is TGTGCCAGCAGTTCGGACACATATCAGCCCCAGCATTTT. This translates into CASSSDTYQPQHF.